The 25 T cell receptor beta chains given below trace back to one sample, sequenced in a study of shared clonotypes between healthy human individuals. Here immunoSEQ multiplex PCR was the method, and the copy in TCRdb shows in-frame clones only, minus some. The profile shows hundreds of thousands of clones, roughly three quarters of them singletons. The sequenced sample was PBMCs. The receptors derive from a woman aged 40 to 50 in good health. Some clones in this sample may be carry-over from other donors' samples.

As for this clone: This sequence is one base from a far larger clone and is likely a read error. The same CDR3 is also encoded by other DNA sequences in this sample. The chain combines TRBV9 with TRBJ2-3; D ambiguous. CDR3 size: 11 residues. The germline gives CDR1 SGDLS, CDR2 YYNGEE. V lost 4 bases and J 2 bases, leaving 2 bases between the germline ends. CDR3 protein: CASSNTDTQYF. The CDR3 DNA follows: TGTGCCAGCAGCAACACAGATACGCAGTATTTT.

This chain uses TRBV5-5 with TRBJ2-2; 7 bases match TRBD1. V lost 4 bases, J lost 3 bases, and 6 bases stayed unmatched. The germline gives CDR1 SGHKS, CDR2 YYEKEE (reference sequence). The CDR3 has 15 amino acids. CDR3 loop: CASSPTGLDTGELFF. The CDR3 nucleotides are TGTGCCAGCAGCCCGACAGGGCTGGACACCGGGGAGCTGTTTTTT.

The chain employs TRBV4-3 and TRBJ2-3; D remains unclear. CDR3 length: 16 residues. Germline V gene sequence: CDR1 LGHNA, CDR2 YSLEER. Trimming stripped 1 base from V and 0 bases from J, with 11 bases between. CDR3 residues: CASSQGSAGSTDTQYF. In DNA form, the CDR3 reads TGCGCCAGCAGCCAAGGTAGTGCCGGGAGCACAGATACGCAGTATTTT.

The count of this clone is one. The CDR3 is CASALYQHRDTGRIGNQPQHF. The CDR3 region has the DNA TGTGCCAGCGCCTTATACCAACACCGGGACACGGGCAGGATTGGCAATCAGCCCCAGCATTTT. The V and J genes are TRBV21-1 and TRBJ1-5; the table gives TRBD1 as D, unverified against the DNA. TRBV21-1 counts as a pseudogene. The CDR3 contains 21 residues.

This chain connects TRBV5-4 to TRBJ2-1; 10 nucleotides agree with TRBD1. Trimming took 4 bases from V and 6 from J; bases not matched to a gene: 7. Germline-derived CDR1 and CDR2 are SGHNT and YYREEE (reference sequence). The CDR3 has 15 residues. DNA for the CDR3: TGTGCCAGCAGCCCGAGCGGGACAGGGGTCAATGAGCAGTTCTTC. Its protein is CASSPSGTGVNEQFF.

This sequence joins TRBV5-1 and TRBJ2-1, with TRBD2 identical over 9 bases. CDR3 length equals 15 residues. Unmatched junction bases numbered 3, after V lost 1 base and J lost 4 bases. CDR1 SGHRS and CDR2 YFSETQ come from the germline V gene. CDR3 residues: CASSLIAGVYNEQFF. CDR3 nucleotide sequence: TGCGCCAGCAGCTTGATAGCGGGGGTATACAATGAGCAGTTCTTC.

This clone has just one count. In DNA form, the CDR3 reads TGTGCCAGTGGAGGGGTGGCGGACTACGAGCAGTACTTC. Its protein product is CASGGVADYEQYF. V usage is TRBV19 and J usage is TRBJ2-7; perhaps TRBD2 as D (6 bases). With 8 bases removed from V and 3 bases from J, the gap between germline ends came to 14 bases. CDR1 and CDR2 (germline): LNHDA, SQIVND (reference sequence). The CDR3 runs 13 residues.

The V gene is TRBV19, the J gene TRBJ1-5, with a possible D match to TRBD1 (5 bases). Germline V gives CDR1 LNHDA, CDR2 SQIVND (reference sequence). Trimming removed 1 base from V and 4 bases from J, with 14 bases in between. This CDR3 comprises 16 residues. In DNA, the CDR3 is TGTGCCAGTAGTATAGGGTCCCAGGGACCTAATCAGCCCCAGCATTTT. It specifies CASSIGSQGPNQPQHF.

This chain uses TRBV11-2 with TRBJ2-4, with D tentatively TRBD1 (6 bases). Trimming took off 5 bases at V and 1 base at J, with 15 bases between the two ends. The CDR3 is 16 amino acids. The V gene's germline CDR1 is SGHAT and CDR2 FQNNGV. In nucleotides, the CDR3 is TGTGCCAGCAGCCCCACAGGGAGTGGGGCCAAAAACATTCAGTACTTC. Amino acid sequence: CASSPTGSGAKNIQYF.

The gene calls are TRBV6-5 and TRBJ2-1; D gene ambiguous. V dropped 6 bases and J dropped 7 bases, with 13 bases sitting between them. The CDR3 length is 13 residues. Germline V gene lookup returns CDR1 MNHEY and CDR2 SVGAGI. The CDR3 bases are TGTGCCAGCAGCCCACTCATTGGGAATGAGCAGTTCTTC. Translating gives CASSPLIGNEQFF.

This sequence joins TRBV7-2 and TRBJ1-1; D perhaps matches TRBD1 (5 bases). CDR1 and CDR2 from the germline V gene are SGHTA and FQGNSA. V was clipped by 5 bases and J by 7 bases, with 17 bases between them. The CDR3 has 14 residues. Written as DNA, the CDR3 is TGTGCCAGCAGCCAGCAATCGGGGACCGGTGAAGCTTTCTTT. Translated: CASSQQSGTGEAFF.

This chain links TRBV7-2 with TRBJ2-7; TRBD2 aligns across 9 bases. Germline V gene data show CDR1 as SGHTA and CDR2 as FQGNSA. The CDR3 loop spans 16 amino acids. The V segment lost 5 bases and the J segment 6 bases; nucleotides outside the gene matches: 14. The CDR3: CASSPRAGLARSEQYF. CDR3 in DNA: TGTGCCAGCAGCCCCCGAGCCGGACTAGCGAGGAGCGAGCAGTACTTC.

The genes are TRBV30 and TRBJ2-5; 8 bases fit TRBD1. The J call could be wrong; TRBJ2-7 is a better fit for the DNA end. This CDR3 contains 16 residues. Germline values: CDR1 GTSNPN, CDR2 SVGIG (reference sequence). The CDR3 protein is CAWRGQGALTAYEQYF. In DNA form, the CDR3 reads TGTGCCTGGAGGGGGCAGGGGGCGTTGACGGCCTACGAGCAGTACTTC.

This chain links TRBV6-7 with TRBJ1-2; 10 bases match TRBD1. TRBV6-7 is assigned to the ORF class and has an uncertain function. CDR3 length: 18 amino acids. J lost 4 bases, V lost 5 bases, and 16 bases had no gene match. CDR3: CASSQTLRQGAQSYGYTF. DNA for the CDR3: TGTGCCAGCAGTCAAACCCTTCGACAGGGGGCGCAGAGCTATGGCTACACCTTC.

The chain joins TRBV27 to TRBJ2-1; 9 bases match TRBD1. After removal of 7 bases from V and 4 bases from J, the junction contained 8 bases not matched to a gene. There are 15 residues in the CDR3. The germline V gene has CDR1 MNHEY and CDR2 SMNVEV (reference sequence). The CDR3 loop is CASTADRGGYNEQFF. Here the CDR3 DNA reads TGTGCCAGCACCGCGGACAGGGGAGGATACAATGAGCAGTTCTTC.

This clone has only one observation. The J gene is TRBJ2-6, the V gene TRBV28; 8 nucleotides line up with TRBD1. Germline CDR1 and CDR2: MDHEN and SYDVKM. J was trimmed by 0 bases and V by 6 bases; bases with no gene match: 7. The CDR3 is 17 residues long. The DNA for the CDR3 is TGTGCCAGCAGCCCTAGGACAGGGAGCTCTGGGGCCAACGTCCTGACTTTC. This encodes CASSPRTGSSGANVLTF.

Regarding this clone: This may arise from a read error, as a much more abundant clone is one base away. The chain has TRBV30 and TRBJ2-5, with TRBD2 matching 7 bases. With the DNA end fitting TRBJ2-7 better, the J assignment may be wrong. This CDR3 region has 12 residues. Germline V gene lookup returns CDR1 GTSNPN and CDR2 SVGIG (reference sequence). CDR3 sequence (DNA): TGTGCCTGGAGTGGGGGGGGTTACGAGCAGTACTTC. Translated, it gives CAWSGGGYEQYF.

The chain couples TRBV19 to TRBJ2-5, with a tentative D call TRBD2 (6 bases). The J call is doubtful: the DNA matches TRBJ2-7 better. CDR3 size: 11 residues. CDR1 is LNHDA, CDR2 SQIVND, per germline (reference sequence). CDR3: CASHGGYEQYF. The CDR3 DNA reads as TGTGCCAGTCACGGGGGTTACGAGCAGTACTTC.

This chain links TRBV19 with TRBJ1-1, with TRBD1 identical over 7 bases. The V gene end was trimmed by 0 bases and the J gene end by 5 bases; junction bases not matched to a gene: 3. CDR1 is LNHDA, CDR2 SQIVND, per germline (reference sequence). The CDR3 runs 14 residues. The CDR3 nucleotides are TGTGCCAGTAGTATAGATTACAGGGGTACTGAAGCTTTCTTT. Its protein product is CASSIDYRGTEAFF.

The rearrangement uses TRBV30 and TRBJ2-7; 9 bases agree with TRBD1. Germline V gene sequence: CDR1 GTSNPN, CDR2 SVGIG (reference sequence). The V gene end was trimmed by 2 bases and the J gene end by 7 bases; junction bases not matched to a gene: 6. The CDR3 contains 13 residues. CDR3 loop: CAWSHRGPGEQYF. The CDR3 bases are TGTGCCTGGAGTCACAGGGGGCCGGGAGAGCAGTACTTC.

V is TRBV19 and J is TRBJ1-1; possibly TRBD1 for D (5 bases). Germline V gene sequence: CDR1 LNHDA, CDR2 SQIVND (reference sequence). V lost 4 bases to trimming and J lost 0 bases, with 12 bases between them. CDR3 length equals 15 residues. This CDR3 reads CASSNWQGLNTEAFF. CDR3 bases: TGTGCCAGTAGTAATTGGCAGGGCCTGAACACTGAAGCTTTCTTT.

The chain employs TRBV27 and TRBJ2-3; D call uncertain. Germline V gene data show CDR1 as MNHEY and CDR2 as SMNVEV (reference sequence). V dropped 6 bases and J dropped 5 bases, with 9 bases sitting between them. The CDR3 totals 12 residues. The CDR3 nucleotides are TGTGCCAGCAGCCGCTTCGGAGATACGCAGTATTTT. This gives the protein CASSRFGDTQYF.

The genes are TRBV7-8 and TRBJ2-2; tentative D call: TRBD2 (6 bases). Germline V CDR1 and CDR2: SGHVS, FQNEAQ. The CDR3 totals 15 residues. V dropped 4 bases and J dropped 0 bases, with 9 bases sitting between them. For the CDR3, the DNA is TGTGCCAGCAGCTCCGCGGGGACGAACACCGGGGAGCTGTTTTTT. Translating it yields CASSSAGTNTGELFF.

In its sample, this clone was seen a few times. V is TRBV4-1 and J is TRBJ2-7; 7 bases fit TRBD1. Germline V lookup: CDR1 MGHRA, CDR2 YSYEKL. Unmatched junction bases numbered 11, after V lost 0 bases and J lost 0 bases. The CDR3 has 18 amino acids. The CDR3 sequence: CASSQDTFEGAGSYEQYF. CDR3 DNA sequence: TGCGCCAGCAGCCAAGATACTTTTGAGGGGGCGGGCTCCTACGAGCAGTACTTC.

The rearrangement uses TRBV5-4 and TRBJ2-5; TRBD2 matches 9 bases. Per germline, CDR1 SGHNT and CDR2 YYREEE (reference sequence). V lost 4 bases to trimming and J lost 5 bases; unmatched junction nucleotides: 6. This CDR3 region has 14 residues. The DNA for the CDR3 is TGTGCCAGCAGCCCAGCGGGAGGTAGGGAGACCCAGTACTTC. Encoded protein: CASSPAGGRETQYF.